The 27 T cell receptor beta chains reported below all come from one sample, sequenced in a study of blood T cell repertoires in COVID-19. Measured with immunoSEQ multiplex PCR; TCRdb has only the in-frame clones, and not every one. The sample contains tens of thousands of clones, 80% to 95% of which appear only once. Sequencing was performed on peripheral blood. Source of these receptors: a human donor in a cohort sampled during active COVID-19.

The CDR3 loop reads CASSEVSGGRNTGELFF. Written as DNA, the CDR3 is TGTGCCAGCAGTGAAGTATCTGGGGGCCGAAACACCGGGGAGCTGTTTTTT. The V gene is TRBV6-1, the J gene TRBJ2-2, with D tentatively TRBD1 (6 bases). The germline V gene encodes CDR1 MNHNS and CDR2 SASEGT. The CDR3 is 17 amino acids. The V end lost 1 base, the J end lost 2 bases, and 14 bases lay between the germline ends.

This chain links TRBV3-1 (or the pseudogene TRBV3-2) with TRBJ2-7; D is unresolved. The V and J ends lost 1 base and 4 bases respectively, with 8 bases between them. The CDR3 loop spans 13 amino acids. Germline-derived CDR1 and CDR2 are LGHDT and YNNKEL (reference sequence). As DNA, the CDR3 is TGTGCCAGCAGCCAAGTTCCCGGTTACGAGCAGTACTTC. It encodes CASSQVPGYEQYF.

The V and J genes are TRBV2 and TRBJ2-7; tentative D call: TRBD2 (5 bases). V was trimmed by 4 bases and J by 5 bases, leaving 6 bases between them. In germline, CDR1 is SNHLY, CDR2 FYNNEI. This CDR3 has 11 amino acids. The CDR3 nucleotides read TGTGCCAGCAGTGGAGGGAACGAGCAGTACTTC. Translating it yields CASSGGNEQYF.

This clone was detected only a few times. The rearrangement links TRBV20-1 to TRBJ2-7, with D unclear. The CDR3 is made up of 13 amino acids. The germline gives CDR1 DFQATT, CDR2 SNEGSKA (reference sequence). Deletions cut 3 bases from V and 6 bases from J, with 15 bases between. CDR3 DNA sequence: TGCAGTGCTAGTGCAGGCGCCGCGTTCGAGCAGTACTTC. This sequence encodes CSASAGAAFEQYF.

The J gene is TRBJ1-1, the V gene TRBV4-2; 7 bases align to TRBD1. This CDR3 has 16 residues. V lost 0 bases, J lost 0 bases, and 4 bases stayed unmatched. The V gene's germline CDR1 is LGHNA and CDR2 YNFKEQ. The CDR3 loop is CASSQDQQGLNTEAFF. The DNA for the CDR3 is TGTGCCAGCAGCCAAGATCAACAGGGGCTGAACACTGAAGCTTTCTTT.

The rearrangement joins TRBV24-1 to TRBJ2-1; a possible D gene is TRBD2 (6 bases). The CDR3 covers 15 residues. V gave up 5 bases and J gave up 3 bases, with 13 bases separating them. The germline gives CDR1 KGHDR, CDR2 SFDVKD. The CDR3 nucleotides are TGTGCCACCAGTGGTAACGGGAGATTCTACAATGAGCAGTTCTTC. This sequence encodes CATSGNGRFYNEQFF.

The chain employs TRBV7-6 and TRBJ2-7, with D maybe TRBD2 (6 bases). The germline V gene has CDR1 SGHVS and CDR2 FNYEAQ. V lost 4 bases and J 3 bases, leaving 16 bases between the germline ends. The CDR3 has 15 amino acids. The CDR3 loop is CASSSGPGEDYEQYF. The CDR3 region has the DNA TGTGCCAGCAGCTCTGGGCCGGGGGAAGACTACGAGCAGTACTTC.

This clone was seen a single time. The V call is TRBV10-2, the J call TRBJ1-1; perhaps TRBD1 as D (5 bases). This CDR3 has 12 amino acids. Germline CDR1 is WSHSY and CDR2 is SAAADI. V lost 6 bases, J lost 5 bases, and 10 bases lay in between. The CDR3 bases are TGCGCCAGCAGAGGGGCCTCGACTGAAGCTTTCTTT. It translates to CASRGASTEAFF.

CDR3 loop: CASSPPAGGPEETQYF. CDR3 in DNA: TGTGCCAGCTCACCACCTGCGGGGGGGCCTGAAGAGACCCAGTACTTC. The chain employs TRBV18 and TRBJ2-5, with 9 bases aligning to TRBD2. The V gene's germline CDR1 is KGHSH and CDR2 LQKENI. The CDR3 sequence is 16 residues long. The trim removed 0 bases at V and 3 bases at J, leaving 5 bases unmatched. The entire variable domain, with the rest obtained from reference TRBV18 and TRBJ2-5, is as follows: NAGVMQNPRHLVRRRGQEARLRCSPMKGHSHVYWYRQLPEEGLKFMVYLQKENIIDESGMPKERFSAEFPKEGPSILRIQQVVRGDSAAYFCASSPPAGGPEETQYFGPGTRLLVL.

The chain links TRBV25-1 to TRBJ1-6; D might be TRBD1 (6 bases). The germline V gene encodes CDR1 MGHDK and CDR2 SYGVNS. This CDR3 is 13 amino acids long. The germline V and J ends were trimmed by 6 bases and 7 bases, with 10 bases remaining between them. The CDR3 region is CASSLTGNSPLHF. For the CDR3, the DNA is TGTGCCAGCAGCCTGACAGGAAATTCACCCCTCCACTTT.

For this clone: Germline is not matched at one junction end, which may reflect a read error. The chain is built from TRBV6-2 or TRBV6-3 and TRBJ1-1; no clear D. The CDR3 is made up of 16 amino acids. Germline values: CDR1 MNHEY, CDR2 SVGEGT. The CDR3 protein is CAGSSFSGGRDTEAFF. The CDR3 DNA sequence: TGTGCCGGCAGTTCCTTCTCGGGAGGGCGGGACACTGAAGCTTTCTTT.

The rearrangement joins TRBV7-2 to TRBJ1-5; 8 bases fit TRBD1. The V and J ends lost 5 bases and 0 bases, in that order; junction bases with no gene match: 3. The CDR3 has 15 residues. CDR1 and CDR2 (germline): SGHTA, FQGNSA. The CDR3 bases are TGTGCCAGCAGCATCGGACAGGGTAGCAATCAGCCCCAGCATTTT. Encoded protein: CASSIGQGSNQPQHF.

This clone was seen a single time. The V call is TRBV30, the J call TRBJ1-5, with TRBD1 matching 9 bases. The CDR3 is made up of 15 amino acids. Trimming at V came to 5 bases and at J to 4 bases, leaving 9 bases not matched to a gene. Germline CDR1 and CDR2: GTSNPN and SVGIG (reference sequence). Here the CDR3 reads CAWALAGTGNQPQHF. Written as DNA, the CDR3 is TGTGCCTGGGCCCTTGCGGGGACAGGGAATCAGCCCCAGCATTTT.

The chain has TRBV3-1 (or the pseudogene TRBV3-2) and TRBJ2-7; 8 nucleotides agree with TRBD2. CDR3 size: 15 residues. Germline V gene sequence: CDR1 LGHDT, CDR2 YNNKEL (reference sequence). V lost 1 base and J lost 2; bases outside the gene matches: 4. The DNA of the CDR3 is TGTGCCAGCAGCCAAGGTTCTAGCGGGCCCTACGAGCAGTACTTC. It translates to CASSQGSSGPYEQYF.

The chain carries TRBV12-3 or TRBV12-4 and TRBJ2-3; weak D call: TRBD1 (5 bases). The V and J ends lost 3 bases and 3 bases respectively, with 7 bases between them. The CDR3 spans 13 residues. The CDR3 loop is CASSLQGTDTQYF. In DNA, the CDR3 is TGTGCCAGCAGTTTGCAGGGAACAGATACGCAGTATTTT.

This chain connects TRBV5-4 to TRBJ2-2; TRBD1 matches 7 bases. The CDR3 runs to 15 residues. J gave up 5 bases and V 4 bases, and 8 bases lay outside the gene matches. Germline lookup yields CDR1 SGHNT and CDR2 YYREEE (reference sequence). CDR3 sequence reads: CASSARQGRTGELFF. The CDR3 DNA reads TGTGCCAGCAGCGCACGACAGGGACGGACCGGGGAGCTGTTTTTT.

This clone was seen once. The gene calls are TRBV30 and TRBJ1-1; no clear D. V was trimmed by 0 bases and J by 8 bases, leaving 13 bases between them. Germline lookup yields CDR1 GTSNPN and CDR2 SVGIG (reference sequence). The CDR3 consists of 13 residues. The CDR3 region is CAWSVSGRGEAFF. The CDR3 DNA reads as TGTGCCTGGAGTGTATCCGGACGAGGGGAAGCTTTCTTT.

This rearrangement joins TRBV13 to TRBJ2-2; D call uncertain. The germline V gene has CDR1 PRHDT and CDR2 FYEKMQ (reference sequence). The CDR3 has 16 amino acids. Trimming took off 5 bases at V and 1 base at J, with 14 bases between the two ends. The CDR3 DNA sequence: TGTGCCAGCAGCCGTGGTCTTGGGCGGAACACCGGGGAGCTGTTTTTT. Translating it yields CASSRGLGRNTGELFF. Full variable domain (missing parts from reference TRBV13 and TRBJ2-2): AAGVIQSPRHLIKEKRETATLKCYPIPRHDTVYWYQQGPGQDPQFLISFYEKMQSDKGSIPDRFSAQQFSDYHSELNMSSLELGDSALYFCASSRGLGRNTGELFFGEGSRLTVL.

The chain has TRBV19 and TRBJ2-3, with TRBD2 matching 8 bases. V shed 3 bases and J 6 bases; nucleotides not matched to a gene: 11. CDR1 and CDR2 from the germline V gene are LNHDA and SQIVND (reference sequence). The CDR3 extends over 16 amino acids. The CDR3 is CASSILPGLELDTQYF. CDR3 nucleotide sequence: TGTGCCAGTAGTATCCTCCCGGGACTAGAGCTTGATACGCAGTATTTT.

The gene calls are TRBV4-2 and TRBJ2-7; 8 bases agree with TRBD1. The V gene's germline CDR1 is LGHNA and CDR2 YNFKEQ. The CDR3 has 14 residues. The V segment lost 1 base and the J segment 5 bases; nucleotides outside the gene matches: 4. The CDR3 here is CASSQGQGRHEQYF. The CDR3 DNA is TGTGCCAGCAGCCAAGGACAGGGGAGGCACGAGCAGTACTTC.

The V gene is TRBV6-5, the J gene TRBJ1-2; 8 nucleotides agree with TRBD1. Germline V gives CDR1 MNHEY, CDR2 SVGAGI. Trimming took 2 bases from V and 9 from J; bases not matched to a gene: 8. The CDR3 length is 14 residues. The CDR3 loop is CASSYTGQGASYTF. CDR3 nucleotides: TGTGCCAGCAGTTACACGGGCCAGGGGGCGAGCTACACCTTC.

V gene TRBV5-1 combines with J gene TRBJ2-1, with 10 bases fitting TRBD1. Germline CDR1 SGHRS, CDR2 YFSETQ. V was clipped by 9 bases and J by 8 bases; unmatched bases: 8. CDR3 length: 13 residues. The CDR3 coding sequence is TGCGCCACCGGGACAGGGGATCTGGATGAGCAGTTCTTC. This translates into CATGTGDLDEQFF.

This clone was observed a single time. The chain's CDR3 is CASSLAGKANTEAFF. The CDR3 DNA reads TGTGCCAGCAGCCTCGCCGGGAAGGCGAACACTGAAGCTTTCTTT. The chain joins TRBV7-9 to TRBJ1-1; D gene unclear. This CDR3 spans 15 amino acids. CDR1 is SEHNR and CDR2 is FQNEAQ in the germline V gene (reference sequence). V lost 5 bases and J lost 1, with 14 bases in between.

The chain employs TRBV3-1 (or the pseudogene TRBV3-2) and TRBJ1-5; TRBD1 aligns across 8 bases. The CDR3 runs 15 residues. Trimming removed 1 base from V and 4 bases from J; junction bases left unmatched: 3. Germline CDR1 is LGHDT and CDR2 is YNNKEL (reference sequence). The CDR3 DNA sequence: TGTGCCAGCAGCCAAGGACAGGGGCGAAATCAGCCCCAGCATTTT. Amino acids: CASSQGQGRNQPQHF.

The chain joins TRBV11-2 to TRBJ1-1; 8 bases line up with TRBD1. There are 15 residues in the CDR3. V gave up 5 bases and J gave up 0 bases; unmatched junction bases: 5. CDR1 is SGHAT, CDR2 FQNNGV, per germline. Here the CDR3 DNA reads TGTGCCAGCAGCCGAACAGGGGGTCTGAACACTGAAGCTTTCTTT. This gives the protein CASSRTGGLNTEAFF. Drawing the rest from reference TRBV11-2 and TRBJ1-1, the complete variable domain is EAGVAQSPRYKIIEKRQSVAFWCNPISGHATLYWYQQILGQGPKLLIQFQNNGVVDDSQLPKDRFSAERLKGVDSTLKIQPAKLEDSAVYLCASSRTGGLNTEAFFGQGTRLTVV.

The V and J genes are TRBV9 and TRBJ2-3; 8 bases agree with TRBD2. The CDR3 is made up of 16 amino acids. Germline V gene lookup returns CDR1 SGDLS and CDR2 YYNGEE. With V trimmed by 0 bases and J by 1 base, 4 bases remained unmatched. DNA for the CDR3: TGTGCCAGCAGCGTAGTACCAGCGGGAGGCACAGATACGCAGTATTTT. Its translation is CASSVVPAGGTDTQYF. The full variable domain, rest sourced from reference TRBV9 and TRBJ2-3, is DSGVTQTPKHLITATGQRVTLRCSPRSGDLSVYWYQQSLDQGLQFLIQYYNGEERAKGNILERFSAQQFPDLHSELNLSSLELGDSALYFCASSVVPAGGTDTQYFGPGTRLTVL.

V is TRBV11-2 and J is TRBJ2-1; TRBD1 is a possible D gene (6 bases). Trimming took off 5 bases at V and 4 bases at J, with 18 bases between the two ends. Germline-derived CDR1 and CDR2 are SGHAT and FQNNGV. The CDR3 length is 16 residues. As DNA, the CDR3 is TGTGCCAGCAGCAACCCAGGGGAACCCCCTTACAATGAGCAGTTCTTC. Amino acid sequence: CASSNPGEPPYNEQFF.